The sequence of this T cell receptor (beta chain) was determined in a study of CD8 T cells in Susac syndrome. Random hexamers were used to reverse transcribe an amount of about 0.45 to 1 ug RNA. Amplification of TCR beta CDR3 was carried out by immunoSEQ multiplex PCR, which covered 54 Vbeta and 13 Jbeta segments. TCRdb analysed the immunoSEQ multiplex PCR reads with MiXCR anew, one entry per CDR3 protein. The sample shows 250,000 to 300,000 distinct CDR3 sequences, about 82% of them seen only once. Germline assignment: CDR1 SEHNR and CDR2 FQNEAQ (reference sequence). CDR3 length: 17 amino acids. The junction had 12 bases not matched to a gene; V was cut back by 5 bases and J by 4 bases. The count of this clonotype is one.

The sample consisted of CD8+ T cells from PBMCs. This chain connects TRBV7-9 to TRBJ2-7; 12 bases line up with TRBD2. The sequence was obtained from a human donor with multiple sclerosis. DNA of the CDR3: TGTGCCAGCAGCCTCGCTAGCGGGAGGGCCGTGGTTTACGAGCAGTACTTC. The encoded protein is CASSLASGRAVVYEQYF.